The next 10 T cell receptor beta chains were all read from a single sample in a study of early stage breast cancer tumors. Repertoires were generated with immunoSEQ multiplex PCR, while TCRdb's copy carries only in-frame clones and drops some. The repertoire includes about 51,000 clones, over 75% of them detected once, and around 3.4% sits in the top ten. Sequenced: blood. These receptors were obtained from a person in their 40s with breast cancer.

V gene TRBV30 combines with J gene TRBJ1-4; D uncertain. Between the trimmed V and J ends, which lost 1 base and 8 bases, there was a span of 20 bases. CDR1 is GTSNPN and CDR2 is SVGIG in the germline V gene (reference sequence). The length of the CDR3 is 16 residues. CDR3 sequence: CAWSGSVETPGEKLFF. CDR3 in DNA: TGTGCCTGGAGTGGGTCCGTTGAGACCCCGGGGGAAAAACTGTTTTTT.

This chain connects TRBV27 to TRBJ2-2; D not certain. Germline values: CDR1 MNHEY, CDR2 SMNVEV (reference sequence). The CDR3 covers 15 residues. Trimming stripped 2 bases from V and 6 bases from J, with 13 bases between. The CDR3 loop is CASSLMSAYSGELFF. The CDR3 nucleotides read TGTGCCAGCAGTTTAATGTCAGCCTATTCCGGGGAGCTGTTTTTT.

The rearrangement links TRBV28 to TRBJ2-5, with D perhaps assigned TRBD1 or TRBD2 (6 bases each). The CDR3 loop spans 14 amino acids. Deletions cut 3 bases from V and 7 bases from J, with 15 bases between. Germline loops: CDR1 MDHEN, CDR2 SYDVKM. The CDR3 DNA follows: TGTGCCAGCAGTTTGCCCTCGAGGGGGGCGACCCAGTACTTC. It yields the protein CASSLPSRGATQYF. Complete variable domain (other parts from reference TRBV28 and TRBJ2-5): DVKVTQSSRYLVKRTGEKVFLECVQDMDHENMFWYRQDPGLGLRLIYFSYDVKMKEKGDIPEGYSVSREKKERFSLILESASTNQTSMYLCASSLPSRGATQYFGPGTRLLVL.

In nucleotides, the CDR3 is TGTGCCAGCAGTTACAGCAGGGAGAACACTGAAGCTTTCTTT. This encodes CASSYSRENTEAFF. The genes are TRBV6-6 and TRBJ1-1; TRBD1 is a possible D gene (5 bases). The CDR3 loop spans 14 amino acids. Germline V CDR1 and CDR2: MNHNY, SVGAGI (reference sequence). V lost 2 bases and J 1 base, leaving 8 bases between the germline ends.

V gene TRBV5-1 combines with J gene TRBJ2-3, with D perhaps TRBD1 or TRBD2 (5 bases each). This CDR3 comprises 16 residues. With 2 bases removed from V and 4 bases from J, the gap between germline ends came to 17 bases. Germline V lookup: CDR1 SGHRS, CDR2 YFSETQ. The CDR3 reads CASSLSVRGSSDTQYF. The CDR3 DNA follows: TGCGCCAGCAGCTTAAGTGTCCGGGGCTCATCAGATACGCAGTATTTT.

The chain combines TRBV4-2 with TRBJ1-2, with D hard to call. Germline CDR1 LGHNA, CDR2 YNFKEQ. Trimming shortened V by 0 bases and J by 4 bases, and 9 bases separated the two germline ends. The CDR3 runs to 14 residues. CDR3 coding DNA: TGTGCCAGCAGCCAAGATAGAACTCTCTATGGCTACACCTTC. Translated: CASSQDRTLYGYTF.

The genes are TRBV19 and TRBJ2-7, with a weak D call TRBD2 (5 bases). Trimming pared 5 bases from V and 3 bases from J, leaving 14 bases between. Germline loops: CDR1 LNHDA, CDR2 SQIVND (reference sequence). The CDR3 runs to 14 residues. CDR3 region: CASSAQPRGYEQYF. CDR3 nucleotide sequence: TGTGCCAGTAGTGCGCAGCCTCGGGGCTACGAGCAGTACTTC.

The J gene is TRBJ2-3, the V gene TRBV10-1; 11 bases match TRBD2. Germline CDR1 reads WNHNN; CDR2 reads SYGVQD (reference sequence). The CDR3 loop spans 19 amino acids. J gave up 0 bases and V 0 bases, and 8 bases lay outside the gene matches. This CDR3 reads CASSESTLAGERSTDTQYF. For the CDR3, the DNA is TGCGCCAGCAGTGAGTCGACACTAGCGGGAGAACGGAGCACAGATACGCAGTATTTT.

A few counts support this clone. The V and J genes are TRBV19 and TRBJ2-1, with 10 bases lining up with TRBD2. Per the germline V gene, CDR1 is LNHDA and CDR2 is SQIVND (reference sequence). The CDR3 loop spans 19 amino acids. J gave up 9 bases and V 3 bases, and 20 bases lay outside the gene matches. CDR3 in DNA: TGTGCCAGTAGTATGACGTGGCTAGCGGGAGTGGTAGGAGGTGGTGAGCAGTTCTTC. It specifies CASSMTWLAGVVGGGEQFF.

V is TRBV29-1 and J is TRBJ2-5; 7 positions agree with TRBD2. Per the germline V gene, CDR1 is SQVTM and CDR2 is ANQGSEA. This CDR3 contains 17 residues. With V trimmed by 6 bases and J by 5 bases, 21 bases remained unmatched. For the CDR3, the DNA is TGCAGCGTCCAAGAAAAGCGGGGAGGAGGTACCAGGGAGACCCAGTACTTC. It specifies CSVQEKRGGGTRETQYF.